Listed here is a single TCR beta chain. Its cognate antigen is unknown. This sample is part of a study of cytomegalovirus exposure and HLA in healthy donors. PCR amplification relied on 60 Vbeta primers (plus 13 Jbeta primers). Here immunoSEQ multiplex PCR was the method, and the copy in TCRdb shows in-frame clones only, minus some. The sample shows about 140,000 clones, 9.7% of them seen only once. Study outcomes and limitations: Reportedly, TCR beta sequences accurately predicted HLA-A and HLA-B alleles in most subjects. It was assumed in the presence/absence analyses that sequencing depth was roughly uniform across donors. Earlier analysis yielded a pattern in which most TCR beta V segments were productive about 90% or about 30% of the time.

This CDR3 is 16 amino acids long. The germline V gene has CDR1 SGHTA and CDR2 FQGTGA. The J segment lost 8 bases and the V segment lost 0 bases, leaving 10 bases of the junction unmatched. The chain uses TRBV7-3 and TRBJ1-2; TRBD1 matches 9 bases. This receptor was identified in a man over 45 in good health and CMV-seronegative. The sample taken for sequencing was PBMCs. CDR3 sequence reads: CASSLTPSGQGSGYTF. CDR3 bases: TGTGCCAGCAGCTTAACTCCCTCGGGACAGGGCAGCGGCTACACCTTC.